Sequencing of this TCR beta chain was carried out in a study of cytomegalovirus exposure and HLA in healthy donors (dated by TCRdb to the late 2010s). Study-wide context: In an earlier analysis of 587 of the donors, roughly 300 Gb of sequence data and some 100 million unique TCR beta sequences from 150 million to 200 million T cells were reported. HLA typing covered class I and class II loci at four-digit resolution. To predict cytomegalovirus infection status, the study brought together high-throughput TCR immunosequencing, statistical association of individual TCRs with disease status, and machine learning. All discovery cohort repertoires had been generated using a single sequencing platform. Typing coverage differed by locus: A, B, C, DRB1 and DQB1 were typed in about 629-630 donors, DQA1 in 500 to 550, DPA1 in approximately 600, and DPB1 in roughly 470. A later analysis re-examined previously published TCR beta repertoires from more than 600 donors and added high-resolution HLA genotyping to investigate patterns of TCR occurrence. An early release that covered about 600 HLA-typed donors contained around 300 gigabases of sequencing data and tens of millions of unique TCR sequences. Donor age, sex, ethnicity and CMV serostatus were compiled together with the repertoire data. Because of strong linkage in the cohort, roughly five DR-DQ haplotypes were treated as single units for association and clustering. The T cell repertoires of several hundred subjects were profiled by immunosequencing and related to cytomegalovirus serostatus. Rather than using new phenotypic data, the later analysis identified candidate immune exposures from TCR beta sequences and from how often those sequences occurred across donors. Among almost 400 genotyped donors of the cohort, an average of 235,054 unique TCR beta nucleotide sequences were sequenced per donor, roughly 18% of them non-productive. Of the roughly 410 genotyped donors, approximately 81% were placed in the genetic ancestry cluster associated with self-reported Caucasian donors. Genome-wide SNP genotypes for about 60% of the roughly 670 donors were used in a later genetic analysis, which treated that subset as a discovery cohort. The study was designed to test whether signatures of past pathogen exposure could be identified by cataloging public T cell receptors. Besides the first cohort of about 730 subjects, a separate validation cohort made up of over 95 different subjects was used. An earlier analysis of 587 of the donors used high-throughput TCR beta sequencing to judge whether each TCR beta V gene segment behaved as functional or pseudogenic.

Measured from the cysteine to the phenylalanine, the CDR3 is 13 residues long. Left in the record is the CDR3 DNA by itself, 39 bases read in frame from the first base. From V the trimming removes 5 bases and from J it removes 4 bases, while the gene matches leave 3 bases of the junction unaccounted for. CDR1 is given as SGHTA and CDR2 as FQGTGA, both from the germline V gene. The cohort consisted of 650 to 700 healthy bone marrow donors. Cohort members were all nominally healthy when sampled, although unrecorded immune exposures were likely present. The donor tested CMV seronegative, placing the donor among the 350 to 400 seronegative members of the cohort. A peripheral blood sample was provided by each donor, and peripheral blood mononuclear cells were used for TCR beta sequencing. The Qiagen DNeasy Blood Extraction Kit was used to extract genomic DNA from the blood cell samples. A few counts support this clone. Its antigen has not been determined. No much larger clone exists at a distance of one base, and base qualities are not known.

Libraries were constructed by the immunoSEQ multiplex PCR assay. For the multiplex PCR, a mixture combining 60 forward primers for TCR Vbeta segments and 13 reverse primers for TCR Jbeta segments was used. Amplification of the CDR3 region of rearranged TCR beta genes was performed with a multiplex PCR assay on genomic DNA. Amplified TCR beta libraries were sequenced as 87-base-pair reads on the Illumina HiSeq System. On the authors' methods: In a later analysis, some 80 million unique TCR beta chains were counted across the roughly 670 repertoires, and around 10 million of these chains were shared by at least two donors. Raw reads were error-corrected and collapsed into unique sequences by a nearest-neighbor algorithm in which closely related sequences were merged to remove PCR and sequencing errors. To assign V, D and J gene segments, CDR3 sequences were aligned to IMGT reference sequences. For a sequence to be retained, at least a six-nucleotide match to both a V gene segment and a J gene segment was required. A rearrangement counted as productive if the CDR3 had no stop codons and remained in frame with V and J, and every other rearrangement counted as non-productive. Following IMGT convention, CDR3 was defined as the stretch from the second conserved V-encoded cysteine to the conserved J-encoded phenylalanine. The earlier analysis of a few hundred of the donors excluded any sequence lacking an unambiguous match to a single V gene segment. An earlier analysis of a few hundred of the donors classified V segments as functional when productive rearrangements were above 56.7% and as segregating when the standard deviation between donors was above 5%. A statistical classification framework was developed to diagnose cytomegalovirus status using the catalog of TCR beta chain sequences. In a later analysis, TCR nucleotide sequences were compared against IMGT/GENE-DB human TR gene sequences so that V and J genes could be assigned. Using the TCRdist pipeline, a later analysis assigned CDR3 sequences along with most-parsimonious VDJ recombination scenarios. In a later analysis, each TCR beta chain was defined by its CDR3 amino acid sequence together with its V-gene family, and reads without a unique V-gene family were excluded. To address suspected cross-contamination and a sequencing artifact, a later analysis removed approximately 590 highly shared, low-generation-probability nucleotide sequences. In a later analysis, a clonal expansion index for each public chain was calculated from normalized within-repertoire ranks of inferred template counts. A later analysis computed generation probabilities with a VDJ recombination model fitted to out-of-frame rearrangements, and checked the results against IGoR. A later analysis scored TCR-TCR, TCR-HLA and TCR-CMV co-occurrence with hypergeometric tests, applying a repertoire-size bias correction to TCR pairs. To estimate false discovery rates, a later analysis permuted the HLA or CMV assignments 20 times. In a later analysis, co-occurring TCRs were grouped using DBSCAN, and TCRdist sequence similarity was added for clustering within HLA-allele-positive subsets. Co-occurrence clustering excluded repertoires with fewer than 30,000 or more than 120,000 public chains, plus five with anomalous nucleotide sharing. Entries here come from immuneACCESS through TCRdb and include only in-frame sequences with V and J called. Some clones fail to appear in such tables; in the studies checked, an unresolved V gene covers under half of the shortfall, and the cause of the remainder is unknown. That table supplies the V and J calls and clone size; D and trimming were determined from the DNA. A total of about 82,000 clones appear in this sample, around 82% of them only once. The ten most abundant clones make up about 3.1% of the sample.

Overall study outcomes, separate from this receptor: Some IMGT-functional V segments, including TRBV6-2 and TRBV6-3, could not be told apart with the 87-base-pair reads, so those segments were excluded. Correlated functional status among segregating V segments might reflect linkage disequilibrium, but an unknown experimental factor could not be ruled out. At a false discovery rate of 0.05, a later analysis linked about 16,000 TCR beta sequences to specific HLA alleles. According to a later genetic analysis, donors in an Asian-associated ancestry cluster had fewer N-insertions in productive TCRs than the roughly 700-donor mean. According to a later analysis, most CMV-associated TCR beta chains appeared to be HLA-restricted, and the HLA associations seemed to be driven largely by CMV exposure. Cytomegalovirus status was reported to be diagnosed by the classifier with high specificity and sensitivity in both the original and validation cohorts. A later analysis found that TCR association rates varied across HLA loci, with DRB1 alleles showing the most associated TCRs and HLA-C alleles the fewest. Because HLA typing was unavailable for some donors at each locus, only the typed subset was used in association tests. V-gene and J-gene trimming of TCR beta chains was associated with a missense DCLRE1C variant in a later genetic analysis, and the association was replicated in an independent cohort. CMV serostatus was the only immune exposure information available for the cohort. A further reported finding was that TCR beta sequences accurately predicted the HLA-A and HLA-B alleles for most subjects in the first cohort. In vitro tests confirmed that a few of the cytomegalovirus-associated TCR beta chains recognize cytomegalovirus antigens. Compared with equally common non-associated chains, HLA-associated TCR beta chains in a later analysis were more clonally expanded and had lower generation probabilities. When HLA alleles, especially DR and DQ, strongly co-occurred, TCR associations were difficult to assign to individual alleles. An earlier analysis of some 560 of the donors showed that most TCR beta V segments appeared in productive rearrangements either about 87% or about 30% of the time, which broadly matched IMGT annotations. Because counts were too low, fewer than 20 rarely observed V segments, including chromosome 9 orphons, were excluded from the earlier analysis of several hundred of the donors. The study listed 164 TCR beta chains as associated with cytomegalovirus. Presence/absence analyses assumed roughly uniform sequencing depth across donors, an assumption that may not hold. In a later analysis, several top co-occurrence clusters were reported to appear linked to parvovirus B19, influenza, CMV and Epstein-Barr virus. Only TCR beta chains were sequenced in this cohort, and the absence of alpha or paired-chain data limited detectable features. Across donors, most TCR sequences were observed very rarely, whereas some public TCRs were present in many individuals. A cluster of highly shared sequence variants was judged likely to be a technical artifact of the sequencing pipeline. The authors suggested that the approach could potentially be generalized to other disease states and immunological phenotypes.

This receptor chain uses TRBV7-3 and TRBJ1-1; TRBD1 agrees with 8 junctional bases. Sequencing was performed on PBMCs. This clonotype was obtained from a man in his fifties in good health and CMV-seronegative. The CDR3 reads CASSPTGGTEAFF. Read as DNA, the sequence is TGTGCCAGCAGCCCCACAGGGGGCACTGAAGCTTTCTTT. Here the CDR3 is joined to the reference TRBV7-3 and TRBJ1-1 genes, and the full variable domain is: GAGVSQTPSNKVTEKGKYVELRCDPISGHTALYWYRQSLGQGPEFLIYFQGTGAADDSGLPNDRFFAVRPEGSVSTLKIQRTERGDSAVYLCASSPTGGTEAFFGQGTRLTVV.